This T cell receptor beta chain emerged from a study of shared clonotypes between healthy human individuals. Study-level findings and limits: As a rule, naive subsets had a larger estimated richness than memory subsets. Sharing across four donors was seen in 4% to 6.5% of naive CD4 clonotypes.

As originally analysed: Junction-only sequences without quality scores were provided by ImmunoSEQ, so filtering was different. The repertoire was sequenced with immunoSEQ multiplex PCR; TCRdb's copy has only in-frame clones and lacks some. V, J and clone size are those of that table, while D and trimming were read from the DNA. The data hold about 2 million clones, with approximately 95% observed a single time. In the naive CD8 group, cells lacked CD45RO and were positively selected for CCR7, so terminally differentiated effector memory CD45RA+ cells were left out. On this clone itself: Antigen: not known. Other DNA sequences in the same sample also yield this CDR3.

This TCR was sampled from a man aged 18 to 30 in good health. Specimen: naive CD8+ T cells sorted from blood.

The CDR3 DNA reads TGTGCCAGCAGCTTAGGCCAGGTGACCTACGAGCAGTACTTC. Protein product: CASSLGQVTYEQYF. The chain employs TRBV11-2 and TRBJ2-7, with D unresolved. This CDR3 spans 14 amino acids. The germline CDR1 and CDR2 sequences are SGHAT and FQNNGV. Trimming removed 1 base at V and 2 bases at J, with 9 bases between.